Below are 31 T cell receptor beta chains sequenced from a single sample in a study of beta chain features in type 1 diabetes. Study findings and constraints: In every one of the four CD4+ subsets, TCRB CDR3s were moderately but significantly shorter in Type 1 diabetes patients.

Sequenced material consisted of expressed TCRB transcripts (all of the isolated RNA was reverse transcribed). Here immunoSEQ multiplex PCR was the method, and the copy in TCRdb shows in-frame clones only, minus some. The sample holds some 270,000 clones, about 11% seen once. These TCRs' antigens remain unknown. Sequencing input: naive CD4+ T cells from blood. These receptor sequences come from a man in his thirties or forties with type 1 diabetes.

J is TRBJ2-7 and V is TRBV25-1; D gene unclear. V lost 5 bases to trimming and J lost 1 base, with 21 bases between them. Per germline, CDR1 MGHDK and CDR2 SYGVNS. The CDR3 has 17 residues. CDR3 residues: CASSPLTGSYLSYEQYF. The CDR3 DNA reads TGTGCCAGCAGTCCACTAACCGGGTCCTACCTTTCCTACGAGCAGTACTTC.

The chain joins TRBV7-9 to TRBJ2-1, with D possibly being TRBD1 (5 bases). Germline-derived CDR1 and CDR2 are SEHNR and FQNEAQ (reference sequence). The V and J ends lost 5 bases and 6 bases respectively, with 17 bases between them. CDR3 size: 15 residues. The CDR3 is CASSQGQARLNEQFF. The CDR3 DNA is TGTGCCAGCAGCCAAGGACAAGCCAGGCTCAATGAGCAGTTCTTC.

This clone was picked up a small number of times. J is TRBJ1-4 and V is TRBV21-1; whether TRBD1, the table's D call, matches the DNA was not checked. TRBV21-1 is flagged as a pseudogene. This CDR3 comprises 13 residues. CDR3 DNA: TGTGCCAGCAAATCGCCGGGACAGGGAACGAGTTTTTTT. Protein product: CASKSPGQGTSFF.

Only a few counts were recorded for this clone. The chain combines TRBV5-4 with TRBJ2-3; TRBD2 matches 10 bases. Germline lookup yields CDR1 SGHNT and CDR2 YYREEE (reference sequence). This CDR3 has 17 amino acids. V was clipped by 4 bases and J by 1 base; unmatched bases: 9. The CDR3 region is CASSRSGGPSGTDTQYF. In DNA, the CDR3 is TGTGCCAGCAGCCGTAGCGGGGGGCCGTCTGGCACAGATACGCAGTATTTT. Drawing the rest from reference TRBV5-4 and TRBJ2-3, the complete variable domain is ETGVTQSPTHLIKTRGQQVTLRCSSQSGHNTVSWYQQALGQGPQFIFQYYREEENGRGNFPPRFSGLQFPNYSSELNVNALELDDSALYLCASSRSGGPSGTDTQYFGPGTRLTVL.

Regarding this clone: The sample holds other DNA sequences that translate to the same CDR3. J is TRBJ1-2 and V is TRBV5-1; D possibly corresponds to TRBD1 (6 bases). The CDR3 contains 14 residues. Trimming removed 0 bases at V and 2 bases at J, with 8 bases between. Germline CDR1 is SGHRS and CDR2 is YFSETQ. The CDR3 reads CASSLDRANYGYTF. In DNA, the CDR3 is TGCGCCAGCAGCTTGGACAGGGCCAACTATGGCTACACCTTC.

This clone was seen only a few times. V is TRBV12-5 and J is TRBJ2-7; D is unclear. The germline V gene encodes CDR1 LGHNT and CDR2 FRNRAP. The length of the CDR3 is 13 residues. Deletions cut 5 bases from V and 1 base from J, with 9 bases between. The CDR3 DNA reads TGTGCTAGTGGTACTGAGAAATCCTACGAGCAGTACTTC. Its translation is CASGTEKSYEQYF.

The table lists this clone with a few counts. The CDR3 nucleotides read TGTGCCAGCAGTGCAGAGGGCGTCTCCTACGAGCAGTACTTC. Translation: CASSAEGVSYEQYF. V gene TRBV2 combines with J gene TRBJ2-7, with TRBD2 as a possible D gene (5 bases). Germline V gene lookup returns CDR1 SNHLY and CDR2 FYNNEI. CDR3 length equals 14 residues. Trimming shortened V by 4 bases and J by 0 bases, and 10 bases separated the two germline ends.

This clone was observed a few times. This rearrangement joins TRBV9 to TRBJ1-2; D might be TRBD1 (5 bases). The germline gives CDR1 SGDLS, CDR2 YYNGEE. The CDR3 extends over 12 amino acids. The ends were cut back, 1 base at V and 14 bases at J, with 15 bases in the middle. The CDR3: CASSVSPGPETF. The CDR3 region has the DNA TGTGCCAGCAGCGTATCGCCAGGGCCTGAAACCTTC.

The genes are TRBV25-1 and TRBJ1-6; TRBD1 matches at 8 bases. Per germline, CDR1 MGHDK and CDR2 SYGVNS. This CDR3 contains 15 residues. J gave up 5 bases and V 2 bases, and 2 bases lay outside the gene matches. The chain's CDR3 is CASSETGQDNSPLHF. For the CDR3, the DNA is TGTGCCAGCAGTGAAACGGGACAGGATAATTCACCCCTCCACTTT.

The rearrangement uses TRBV27 and TRBJ2-1, with 7 positions matching TRBD1. The germline V gene encodes CDR1 MNHEY and CDR2 SMNVEV (reference sequence). The CDR3 length is 15 residues. J was trimmed by 4 bases and V by 5 bases; bases with no gene match: 8. DNA for the CDR3: TGTGCCAGCAGTCCCGACAGGGTGGTTTACAATGAGCAGTTCTTC. As protein: CASSPDRVVYNEQFF.

V usage is TRBV29-1 and J usage is TRBJ2-7; the match to TRBD1 covers 9 bases. J was trimmed by 6 bases and V by 6 bases; bases with no gene match: 12. The CDR3 covers 14 residues. The germline V gene encodes CDR1 SQVTM and CDR2 ANQGSEA. CDR3 region: CSVVTGGWFGEQYF. The CDR3 coding sequence is TGCAGCGTCGTGACAGGGGGATGGTTCGGCGAGCAGTACTTC.

This clone showed up just a few times. V gene TRBV29-1 combines with J gene TRBJ2-7; 10 bases fit TRBD2. Germline CDR1 is SQVTM and CDR2 is ANQGSEA. V shed 4 bases and J 7 bases; nucleotides not matched to a gene: 13. The CDR3 is 15 residues long. The DNA for the CDR3 is TGCAGCGTTGTGGGGGGTCGGCTAGCGGGGGAAGAGCAGTACTTC. Protein sequence: CSVVGGRLAGEEQYF.

This rearrangement joins TRBV28 to TRBJ2-1, with 11 bases fitting TRBD2. The junction had 17 bases not matched to a gene; V was cut back by 1 base and J by 9 bases. The CDR3 consists of 19 residues. Germline V lookup: CDR1 MDHEN, CDR2 SYDVKM. CDR3 protein: CASSLYPGGLAADASEQFF. In DNA, the CDR3 is TGTGCCAGCAGTTTATATCCAGGGGGACTAGCGGCGGACGCGAGTGAGCAGTTCTTC.

This chain links TRBV15 with TRBJ2-1; D gene unclear. Between the trimmed V and J ends, which lost 0 bases and 3 bases, there was a span of 9 bases. Germline V gene sequence: CDR1 LNHNV, CDR2 YYDKDF (reference sequence). This CDR3 comprises 15 residues. The CDR3: CATSRDTAVYNEQFF. For the CDR3, the DNA is TGTGCCACCAGCAGAGATACGGCGGTCTACAATGAGCAGTTCTTC.

This sequence joins TRBV5-1 and TRBJ1-3; no clear D. This CDR3 comprises 13 residues. Trimming took 3 bases from V and 1 from J, leaving 5 bases between them. The germline V gene encodes CDR1 SGHRS and CDR2 YFSETQ. CDR3 DNA sequence: TGCGCCAGCAGCTCGGTTTCTGGAAACACCATATATTTT. Translating it yields CASSSVSGNTIYF.

The V gene is TRBV29-1, the J gene TRBJ1-2; no clear D gene. Germline CDR1 reads SQVTM; CDR2 reads ANQGSEA. The CDR3 contains 12 residues. With 3 bases removed from V and 8 bases from J, the gap between germline ends came to 13 bases. The DNA for the CDR3 is TGCAGCGTTGATATATCCTCGTCCGGCTACACCTTC. Translating gives CSVDISSSGYTF.

This clone was observed a handful of times. The CDR3 is CASSRGGLDNEQFF. In nucleotides, the CDR3 is TGCGCCAGCAGCCGCGGGGGGCTCGACAATGAGCAGTTCTTC. The rearrangement joins TRBV5-1 to TRBJ2-1; 8 bases fit TRBD2. The germline CDR1 and CDR2 sequences are SGHRS and YFSETQ. The junction had 5 bases not matched to a gene; V was cut back by 4 bases and J by 5 bases. The CDR3 totals 14 residues.

The DNA of the CDR3 is TGTGCCAGCAGCTTCCCGGGGACACCCCTCTTCTTT. It is translated as CASSFPGTPLFF. The chain recombines TRBV7-9 with TRBJ1-1; D may be TRBD1 (6 bases). The CDR3 covers 12 residues. V was clipped by 3 bases and J by 14 bases, with 16 bases between them. Germline CDR1 SEHNR, CDR2 FQNEAQ (reference sequence).

This clone was detected only a few times. The chain couples TRBV7-2 to TRBJ1-1; 11 bases are a match to TRBD1. Germline assignment: CDR1 SGHTA and CDR2 FQGNSA. This CDR3 is built from 14 residues. With V trimmed by 5 bases and J by 5 bases, 4 bases remained unmatched. CDR3 sequence reads: CASSGQGAGTEAFF. CDR3 sequence (DNA): TGTGCCAGCAGCGGACAGGGGGCTGGAACTGAAGCTTTCTTT.

The chain couples TRBV19 to TRBJ2-1, with 11 bases that match TRBD1. The germline V gene has CDR1 LNHDA and CDR2 SQIVND (reference sequence). The CDR3 extends over 14 amino acids. V lost 3 bases and J lost 8; bases outside the gene matches: 3. This CDR3 reads CASSIGQGADEQFF. CDR3 DNA: TGTGCCAGTAGTATCGGACAGGGGGCCGATGAGCAGTTCTTC.

V gene TRBV4-1 combines with J gene TRBJ2-7, with a weak D call TRBD2 (5 bases). This CDR3 has 15 residues. CDR1 and CDR2 from the germline V gene are MGHRA and YSYEKL. V was shortened by 0 bases and J by 1 base, with 10 bases between the two germline ends. DNA for the CDR3: TGCGCCAGCAGCCAAGATTCCCGGGGATCCTACGAGCAGTACTTC. Protein sequence: CASSQDSRGSYEQYF.

This clone was detected a few times. Other DNA sequences of this sample code for an identical CDR3. The V call is TRBV9, the J call TRBJ2-3; D is perhaps TRBD2 (7 bases). There are 15 residues in the CDR3. Germline lookup yields CDR1 SGDLS and CDR2 YYNGEE. Between the trimmed V and J ends, which lost 2 bases and 0 bases, there was a span of 10 bases. In DNA form, the CDR3 reads TGTGCCAGCAGCGTGGCGGGGGCGAGCACAGATACGCAGTATTTT. Residues: CASSVAGASTDTQYF.

V usage is TRBV7-3 and J usage is TRBJ2-7, with D possibly TRBD2 on 5 matching bases. The CDR3 is made up of 14 amino acids. Germline assignment: CDR1 SGHTA and CDR2 FQGTGA. The germline V and J ends were trimmed by 6 bases and 6 bases, with 18 bases remaining between them. The CDR3 DNA follows: TGTGCCAGCAGTAAAGAAGGGAGTTTCTCCGAGCAGTACTTC. The encoded protein is CASSKEGSFSEQYF.

This clone has more than one count but fewer than ten. The chain is built from TRBV28 and TRBJ1-5; no clear D gene. Trimming cost V 4 bases and J 5 bases, with 6 bases left between them. CDR3 size: 12 residues. CDR1 is MDHEN, CDR2 SYDVKM, per germline. CDR3: CASSYQDQPQHF. The CDR3 nucleotides read TGTGCCAGCAGTTACCAGGATCAGCCCCAGCATTTT.

The V and J genes are TRBV7-9 and TRBJ1-1, with D hard to call. V was clipped by 2 bases and J by 7 bases, with 11 bases between them. The CDR3 is made up of 13 amino acids. CDR1 and CDR2 (germline): SEHNR, FQNEAQ (reference sequence). The CDR3 here is CASSLSPTGEAFF. CDR3 nucleotide sequence: TGTGCCAGCAGCTTATCTCCGACGGGTGAAGCTTTCTTT.

The chain carries TRBV14 and TRBJ1-1; 7 nucleotides agree with TRBD1. J lost 1 base, V lost 4 bases, and 6 bases had no gene match. CDR3 length equals 15 residues. In germline, CDR1 is SGHDN, CDR2 FVKESK. CDR3 bases: TGTGCCAGCAGCCCAAGACAGGGATCGAACACTGAAGCTTTCTTT. Translating gives CASSPRQGSNTEAFF.

This clone was observed a handful of times. The chain recombines TRBV6-6 with TRBJ2-5; 7 nucleotides agree with TRBD1. The CDR3 runs to 15 residues. Germline V gene lookup returns CDR1 MNHNY and CDR2 SVGAGI (reference sequence). J lost 1 base, V lost 2 bases, and 4 bases had no gene match. For the CDR3, the DNA is TGTGCCAGCAGTTACAGACAGGGATTCCAAGAGACCCAGTACTTC. This sequence encodes CASSYRQGFQETQYF.

The chain links TRBV27 to TRBJ1-1, with a tentative D call TRBD1 (6 bases). V was trimmed by 6 bases and J by 4 bases, leaving 6 bases between them. The germline V gene has CDR1 MNHEY and CDR2 SMNVEV (reference sequence). This CDR3 region has 11 residues. The CDR3 nucleotides are TGTGCCAGCAGGGGGGCCACTGAAGCTTTCTTT. Translating gives CASRGATEAFF.

This clone was recorded a few times. The chain employs TRBV18 and TRBJ1-1; 8 positions agree with TRBD1. The V segment lost 6 bases and the J segment 0 bases; nucleotides outside the gene matches: 6. Germline loops: CDR1 KGHSH, CDR2 LQKENI. The CDR3 runs to 15 residues. The CDR3 nucleotides read TGTGCCAGCTCGCCCAAGACAGGGGTGAACACTGAAGCTTTCTTT. Protein product: CASSPKTGVNTEAFF. Variable domain in full (rest from reference TRBV18 and TRBJ1-1): NAGVMQNPRHLVRRRGQEARLRCSPMKGHSHVYWYRQLPEEGLKFMVYLQKENIIDESGMPKERFSAEFPKEGPSILRIQQVVRGDSAAYFCASSPKTGVNTEAFFGQGTRLTVV.

This clone was seen a handful of times. The identical CDR3 is also encoded by other nucleotide sequences in the sample. This chain links TRBV7-9 with TRBJ2-5, with TRBD1 matching over 7 bases. The CDR3 totals 14 residues. Germline V CDR1 and CDR2: SEHNR, FQNEAQ (reference sequence). Trimming at V came to 1 base and at J to 2 bases, leaving 1 base not matched to a gene. In nucleotides, the CDR3 is TGTGCCAGCAGCTTAGGACAGGGACAAGAGACCCAGTACTTC. It specifies CASSLGQGQETQYF. Using reference TRBV7-9 and TRBJ2-5 for the parts outside the CDR3, the full variable domain is DTGVSQNPRHKITKRGQNVTFRCDPISEHNRLYWYRQTLGQGPEFLTYFQNEAQLEKSRLLSDRFSAERPKGSFSTLEIQRTEQGDSAMYLCASSLGQGQETQYFGPGTRLLVL.

This clone has a handful of counts. V gene TRBV2 combines with J gene TRBJ1-1, with 7 bases aligning to TRBD1. This CDR3 region has 14 residues. J gave up 4 bases and V 10 bases, and 12 bases lay outside the gene matches. The germline gives CDR1 SNHLY, CDR2 FYNNEI. The CDR3 region is CATHSTGVATEAFF. The CDR3 DNA sequence: TGTGCCACCCACAGTACAGGGGTGGCCACTGAAGCTTTCTTT.